The next 2 T cell receptor beta chains were all read from a single sample in a study of cytomegalovirus exposure and HLA in healthy donors. PCR used 60 Vbeta primers and 13 Jbeta primers. Profiled with immunoSEQ multiplex PCR; TCRdb holds only in-frame clones, not every one. The data hold roughly 120,000 clones, with approximately 78% observed a single time. The source material was PBMCs. All receptors come from a woman aged 25 to 39 in good health and CMV-seropositive.

This clone has a single count. The chain uses TRBV7-3 and TRBJ2-5, with 14 bases lining up with TRBD2. V lost 5 bases, J lost 4 bases, and 9 bases stayed unmatched. The CDR3 contains 17 residues. Germline CDR1 is SGHTA and CDR2 is FQGTGA. CDR3 DNA: TGTGCCAGCAGCCTGGGACTAGCGGGGGCCTTCACAGAGACCCAGTACTTC. Protein: CASSLGLAGAFTETQYF.

Notes on this clone: The junction does not match germline at one end; this may be a read error. Other nucleotide sequences from this sample produce the same CDR3. The chain couples TRBV4-3 to TRBJ2-3; TRBD2 is a possible D gene (5 bases). The CDR3 has 14 residues. Per germline, CDR1 LGHNA and CDR2 YSLEER. The CDR3 is CASSPQRSTDTQYF. In DNA form, the CDR3 reads TGCGCCAGCAGCCCGCAGCGGAGCACAGATACGCAATATTTT.